The rows below give T cell receptor beta chains drawn from one sample of a study of response to subunit inactivated influenza vaccine. TCRdb fed the RT-PCR reads into MiXCR, producing one record per CDR3 protein. This repertoire shows fewer than 650,000 distinct CDR3 sequences, 13% found once; its top ten account for around 12%. The sequencing here drew on PBMCs from blood, taken roughly 47 days after vaccination. These receptor sequences come from a man aged 50-59 years who received an inactivated influenza vaccine. CDR3s include the opening cysteine and the closing phenylalanine or tryptophan. Fields, in order: clone size, D gene, J gene, V gene, CDR3 DNA, CDR3 protein. The D gene is left open where the match is weak. Not every row has a clone size; where given, it reads once, few, many or a size class.

clone size: .
D gene: .
J gene: TRBJ2-3
V gene: TRBV20-1
CDR3 DNA: TGCAGTGCTAGAAAGAGCGGAGGCACAGATACGCAGTATTTT
CDR3 protein: CSARKSGGTDTQYF

clone size: .
D gene: .
J gene: TRBJ1-5
V gene: TRBV12-3/TRBV12-4
CDR3 DNA: TGTGCCAGCAGTTTGGCACACGGGCAGCCCCAGCATTTT
CDR3 protein: CASSLAHGQPQHF

clone size: few
D gene: .
J gene: TRBJ2-7
V gene: TRBV20-1
CDR3 DNA: TGCAGTGCTAGAGTCCCCCCCCCAAGGTACGAGCAGTACTTC
CDR3 protein: CSARVPPPRYEQYF

clone size: .
D gene: TRBD2
J gene: TRBJ2-2
V gene: TRBV20-1
CDR3 DNA: TGCAGTGCCCGGACTAGGACCGGGGAGCTGTTTTTT
CDR3 protein: CSARTRTGELFF

clone size: many
D gene: .
J gene: TRBJ1-2
V gene: TRBV11-2
CDR3 DNA: TGTGCCAGCAGCTTGGCGAGTAACTATGGCTACACCTTC
CDR3 protein: CASSLASNYGYTF

clone size: many
D gene: .
J gene: TRBJ2-1
V gene: TRBV12-3/TRBV12-4
CDR3 DNA: TGTGCCAGCAGTCGGGACTACAATGAGCAGTTCTTC
CDR3 protein: CASSRDYNEQFF

clone size: few
D gene: TRBD2
J gene: TRBJ2-2
V gene: TRBV6-1
CDR3 DNA: TGTGCCAGCTCCGGGGGGGTGAAGGTTGTCGGGGAGCTGTTTTTT
CDR3 protein: CASSGGVKVVGELFF

clone size: .
D gene: .
J gene: TRBJ2-7
V gene: TRBV6-2/TRBV6-3
CDR3 DNA: TGTGCCAGCAGTCAGGTCGCGGGATTCTCCTACGAGCAGTACTTC
CDR3 protein: CASSQVAGFSYEQYF

clone size: few
D gene: .
J gene: TRBJ1-1
V gene: TRBV20-1
CDR3 DNA: TGCAGTGCTAGGCAGGCAGGGCTGAACACTGAAGCTTTCTTT
CDR3 protein: CSARQAGLNTEAFF

clone size: .
D gene: .
J gene: TRBJ2-1
V gene: TRBV11-1
CDR3 DNA: TGTGCCAGCAGCTTCTCGCGGGGCAACTCCTACAATGAGCAGTTCTTC
CDR3 protein: CASSFSRGNSYNEQFF

clone size: .
D gene: TRBD1
J gene: TRBJ2-7
V gene: TRBV29-1
CDR3 DNA: TGCAGCGTTGAGACAGGGGTCGAGTACGAGCAGTACTTC
CDR3 protein: CSVETGVEYEQYF

clone size: many
D gene: .
J gene: TRBJ2-7
V gene: TRBV7-2
CDR3 DNA: TGTGCCAGCAGCATCGGGACACCCTGGGAGCAGTACTTC
CDR3 protein: CASSIGTPWEQYF

clone size: .
D gene: .
J gene: TRBJ2-7
V gene: TRBV28
CDR3 DNA: TGTGCCAGCAGTAAGACAGACGAGCAGTACTTC
CDR3 protein: CASSKTDEQYF

clone size: .
D gene: .
J gene: TRBJ1-2
V gene: TRBV13
CDR3 DNA: TGTGCCAGCAGCTTAGCGGTGCACAGGGCCGTCCAAAATAACTATGGCTACACCTTC
CDR3 protein: CASSLAVHRAVQNNYGYTF

clone size: .
D gene: .
J gene: TRBJ2-2
V gene: TRBV7-6
CDR3 DNA: TGTGCCAGCAGCTTAGCGGCAGGGAACACCGGGGAGCTGTTTTTT
CDR3 protein: CASSLAAGNTGELFF

clone size: few
D gene: TRBD2
J gene: TRBJ2-1
V gene: TRBV5-1
CDR3 DNA: TGCGCCAGCAGCTTGATGGCGGGAGTTAGGAATGAGCAGTTCTTC
CDR3 protein: CASSLMAGVRNEQFF

clone size: many
D gene: .
J gene: TRBJ2-3
V gene: TRBV18
CDR3 DNA: TGCGCCAGCAGCCCGCCGGGTACAGATACGCAGTATTTT
CDR3 protein: CASSPPGTDTQYF

clone size: few
D gene: .
J gene: TRBJ2-1
V gene: TRBV4-3
CDR3 DNA: TGCGCCAGCAGCCAAGAACCGGGAGTCAATGAGCAGTTCTTC
CDR3 protein: CASSQEPGVNEQFF

clone size: many
D gene: TRBD2
J gene: TRBJ2-5
V gene: TRBV25-1
CDR3 DNA: TGTGCCAGCAGTGAAAGTTTGATAGCGGGAGAGCGGACCCAGTACTTC
CDR3 protein: CASSESLIAGERTQYF

clone size: .
D gene: .
J gene: TRBJ1-2
V gene: TRBV6-5
CDR3 DNA: TGTGCCAGCAGTTACTCGAACAGTGGCTACACCTTC
CDR3 protein: CASSYSNSGYTF

clone size: many
D gene: .
J gene: TRBJ2-2
V gene: TRBV5-5
CDR3 DNA: TGTGCCAGCAGCACGCAGGGATTGAACACCGGGGAGCTGTTTTTT
CDR3 protein: CASSTQGLNTGELFF

clone size: .
D gene: .
J gene: TRBJ2-6
V gene: TRBV5-6
CDR3 DNA: TGTGCCAGCAGCGCAGGGGAATCTGGGGCCAACGTCCTGACTTTC
CDR3 protein: CASSAGESGANVLTF

clone size: once
D gene: TRBD2
J gene: TRBJ2-2
V gene: TRBV9
CDR3 DNA: TGTGCCAGCAGCGTTCGGGGGGACACCGGGGAGCTGTTTTTT
CDR3 protein: CASSVRGDTGELFF

clone size: few
D gene: TRBD1
J gene: TRBJ2-2
V gene: TRBV7-9
CDR3 DNA: TGTGCCAGCAGCCATGGAATCGACAGGGGGCGAACCGGGGAGCTGTTTTTT
CDR3 protein: CASSHGIDRGRTGELFF